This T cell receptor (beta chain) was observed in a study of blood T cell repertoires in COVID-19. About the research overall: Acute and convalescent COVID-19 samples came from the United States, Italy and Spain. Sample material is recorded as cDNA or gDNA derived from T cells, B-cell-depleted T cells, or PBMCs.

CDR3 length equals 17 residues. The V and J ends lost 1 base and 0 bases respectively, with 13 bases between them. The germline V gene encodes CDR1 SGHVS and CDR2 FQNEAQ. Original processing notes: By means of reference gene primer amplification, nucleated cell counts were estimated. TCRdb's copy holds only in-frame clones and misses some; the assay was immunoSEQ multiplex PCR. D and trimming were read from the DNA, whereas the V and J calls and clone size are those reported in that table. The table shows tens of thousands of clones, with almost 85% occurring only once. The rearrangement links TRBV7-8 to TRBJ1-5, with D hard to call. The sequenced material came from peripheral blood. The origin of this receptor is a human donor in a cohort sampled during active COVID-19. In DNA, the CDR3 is TGTGCCAGCAGCTTAGGGGTGAACAGCCATAGCAATCAGCCCCAGCATTTT. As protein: CASSLGVNSHSNQPQHF.